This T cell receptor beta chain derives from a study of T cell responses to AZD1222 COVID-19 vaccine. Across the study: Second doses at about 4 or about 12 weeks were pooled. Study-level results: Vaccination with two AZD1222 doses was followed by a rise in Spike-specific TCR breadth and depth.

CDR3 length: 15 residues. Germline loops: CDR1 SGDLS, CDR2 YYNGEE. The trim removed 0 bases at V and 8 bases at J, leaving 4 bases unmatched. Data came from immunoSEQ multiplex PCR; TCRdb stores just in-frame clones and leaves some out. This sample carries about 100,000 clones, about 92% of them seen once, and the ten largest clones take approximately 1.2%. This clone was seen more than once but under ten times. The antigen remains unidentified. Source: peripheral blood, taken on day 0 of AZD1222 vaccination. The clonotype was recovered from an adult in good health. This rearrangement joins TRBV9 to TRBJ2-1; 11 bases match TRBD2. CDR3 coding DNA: TGTGCCAGCAGCGTAGCACTAGCGGGAGTGGATGAGCAGTTCTTC. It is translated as CASSVALAGVDEQFF.